This is a list of T cell receptor beta chains from one sample in a study of cytomegalovirus exposure and HLA in healthy donors. Only in-frame clones appear in the TCRdb table, and some are missing; sequencing was by immunoSEQ multiplex PCR. The table shows 280,000 or so clones, with 80% to 90% occurring only once. Sequenced material: PBMCs. The origin of the receptors is a woman aged 18-29 years in good health and CMV-seronegative. Both conserved end residues are part of each CDR3. The D gene is left open where the match is weak. The size field is filled for only some rows; it gives once, few, many or a size class.

CAAAGTRNTEAFF TGTGCCGCGGCAGGCACTAGGAACACTGAAGCTTTCTTT . 13 TRBV6-1 . TRBJ1-1
CASSLAGTTIIGETQYF TGCGCCAGCAGCTTGGCCGGGACTACCATAATCGGGGAGACCCAGTACTTC . 17 TRBV5-1 TRBD2 TRBJ2-5
CASSFSGGEGDTQYF TGTGCCAGCAGCTTTAGCGGGGGTGAGGGAGATACGCAGTATTTT . 15 TRBV7-7 TRBD2 TRBJ2-3
CASSLLVRGPLHF TGTGCCAGCAGTTTATTGGTCCGAGGGCCCCTCCACTTT . 13 TRBV28 . TRBJ1-6
CASRLAGAGDTQYF TGTGCCAGCAGGCTAGCGGGGGCCGGGGATACGCAGTATTTT . 14 TRBV6-1 TRBD2 TRBJ2-3
CSVEDMAGTDPGELFF TGCAGCGTTGAAGATATGGCCGGGACAGACCCCGGGGAGCTGTTTTTT few 16 TRBV29-1 TRBD1 TRBJ2-2
CASWTQMTANTEAFF TGTGCCAGCTGGACCCAAATGACAGCGAACACTGAAGCTTTCTTT once 15 TRBV27 . TRBJ1-1
CASSVFGGTDTQYF TGTGCCAGCAGCGTATTCGGGGGAACAGATACGCAGTATTTT . 14 TRBV9 . TRBJ2-3
CASSEDRGLYSNSSPLHF TGCGCCAGCAGCGAAGACAGGGGACTTTATTCAAATAGTTCACCCCTCCACTTT . 18 TRBV5-1 TRBD1 TRBJ1-6
CASSFLAGGHNEQFF TGTGCCAGCAGCTTCCTGGCGGGGGGGCACAATGAGCAGTTCTTC . 15 TRBV11-2 TRBD2 TRBJ2-1
CASSSPSDEQFF TGCGCCAGCAGCTCGCCAAGCGATGAGCAGTTCTTC . 12 TRBV5-1 . TRBJ2-1
CAVKGGAYYEQYF TGTGCCGTAAAAGGGGGCGCTTATTACGAGCAGTACTTC . 13 TRBV30 TRBD1 TRBJ2-7
CASSEVTGGSGYTF TGTGCCAGCAGTGAAGTGACAGGGGGAAGTGGCTACACCTTC . 14 TRBV6-1 TRBD1 TRBJ1-2
CASERSYNEQFF TGTGCCAGCGAGCGCTCCTACAATGAGCAGTTCTTC . 12 TRBV2 . TRBJ2-1
CASSLGRQPQHF TGTGCCAGCAGCTTGGGGCGGCAGCCCCAGCATTTT . 12 TRBV5-6 . TRBJ1-5
CASSPGTSGNEQFF TGCGCCAGCAGTCCCGGGACTAGCGGTAATGAGCAGTTCTTC few 14 TRBV5-1 TRBD2 TRBJ2-1
CASSVSGFQETQYF TGTGCCAGCAGCGTATCAGGGTTCCAAGAGACCCAGTACTTC . 14 TRBV9 . TRBJ2-5
CASSLARGDRRLIDYGYTF TGTGCCAGCAGCTTGGCTAGGGGGGACAGGAGGCTTATTGACTATGGCTACACCTTC . 19 TRBV5-4 TRBD1 TRBJ1-2
CASLISGGNEQYF TGTGCCAGCTTAATTAGCGGGGGTAACGAGCAGTACTTC . 13 TRBV2 TRBD2 TRBJ2-7
CALGEETQYF TGTGCCTTAGGAGAGGAGACCCAGTACTTC . 10 TRBV30 . TRBJ2-5
CASSTTGVRQPQHF TGTGCCAGCAGTACTACAGGGGTACGCCAGCCCCAGCATTTT . 14 TRBV6-5 TRBD1 TRBJ1-5
CASSFGQSNQPQHF TGTGCCAGCAGCTTCGGACAGAGCAATCAGCCCCAGCATTTT . 14 TRBV5-6 . TRBJ1-5
CASSLILAGGSMDEQFF TGCGCCAGCAGCTTGATACTAGCGGGGGGCTCTATGGATGAGCAGTTCTTC . 17 TRBV5-1 TRBD2 TRBJ2-1
CASSYHGRLAMNEQFF TGTGCCAGCAGTTACCACGGACGACTAGCGATGAATGAGCAGTTCTTC . 16 TRBV6-5 TRBD2 TRBJ2-1
CASRGGHQPQHF TGTGCCAGCAGAGGGGGCCATCAGCCCCAGCATTTT few 12 TRBV25-1 TRBD1 TRBJ1-5
CASSPRGTVVQETQYF TGTGCCAGCAGCCCTAGAGGGACAGTCGTTCAAGAGACCCAGTACTTC . 16 TRBV7-9 TRBD1 TRBJ2-5